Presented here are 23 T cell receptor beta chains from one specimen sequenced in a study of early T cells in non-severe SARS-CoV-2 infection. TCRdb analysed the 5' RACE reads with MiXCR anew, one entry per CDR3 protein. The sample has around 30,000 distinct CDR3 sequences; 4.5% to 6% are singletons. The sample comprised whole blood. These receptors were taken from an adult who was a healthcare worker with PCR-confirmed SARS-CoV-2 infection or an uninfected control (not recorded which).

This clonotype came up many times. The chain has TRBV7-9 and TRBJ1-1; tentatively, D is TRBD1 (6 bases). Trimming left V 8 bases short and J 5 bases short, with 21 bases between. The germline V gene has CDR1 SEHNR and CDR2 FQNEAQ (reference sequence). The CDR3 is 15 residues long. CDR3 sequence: CASLHEQGWKTEAFF. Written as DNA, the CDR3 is TGTGCCAGCCTGCATGAGCAGGGGTGGAAAACTGAAGCTTTCTTT.

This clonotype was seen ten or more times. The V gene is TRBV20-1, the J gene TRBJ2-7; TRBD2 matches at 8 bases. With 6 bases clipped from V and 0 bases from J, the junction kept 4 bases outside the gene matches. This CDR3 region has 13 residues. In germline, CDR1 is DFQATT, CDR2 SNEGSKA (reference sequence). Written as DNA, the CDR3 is TGCAGTGCCCCTCGGGGGGGCTCCTACGAGCAGTACTTC. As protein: CSAPRGGSYEQYF.

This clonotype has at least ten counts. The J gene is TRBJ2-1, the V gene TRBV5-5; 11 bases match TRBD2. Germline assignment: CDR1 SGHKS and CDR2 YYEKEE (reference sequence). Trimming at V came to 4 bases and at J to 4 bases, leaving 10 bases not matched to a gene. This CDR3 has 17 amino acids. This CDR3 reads CASSKLPGLAEYNEQFF. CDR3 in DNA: TGTGCCAGCAGCAAACTCCCGGGACTAGCGGAGTACAATGAGCAGTTCTTC. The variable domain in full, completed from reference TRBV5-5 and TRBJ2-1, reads DAGVTQSPTHLIKTRGQQVTLRCSPISGHKSVSWYQQVLGQGPQFIFQYYEKEERGRGNFPDRFSARQFPNYSSELNVNALLLGDSALYLCASSKLPGLAEYNEQFFGPGTRLTVL.

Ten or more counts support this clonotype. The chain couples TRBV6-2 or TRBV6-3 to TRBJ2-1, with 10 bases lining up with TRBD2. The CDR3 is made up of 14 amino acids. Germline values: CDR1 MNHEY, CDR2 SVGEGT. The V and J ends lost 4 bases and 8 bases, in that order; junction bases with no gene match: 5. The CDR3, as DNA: TGTGCCAGCAGTTCCCCAGGGACTAGCGATGAGCAGTTCTTC. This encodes CASSSPGTSDEQFF.

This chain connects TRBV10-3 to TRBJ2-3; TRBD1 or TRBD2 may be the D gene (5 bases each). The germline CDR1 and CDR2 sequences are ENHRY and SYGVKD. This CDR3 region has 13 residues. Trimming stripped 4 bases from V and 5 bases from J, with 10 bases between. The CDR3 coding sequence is TGTGCCATCAGTGTCGGGGCGGGAGATACGCAGTATTTT. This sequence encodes CAISVGAGDTQYF.

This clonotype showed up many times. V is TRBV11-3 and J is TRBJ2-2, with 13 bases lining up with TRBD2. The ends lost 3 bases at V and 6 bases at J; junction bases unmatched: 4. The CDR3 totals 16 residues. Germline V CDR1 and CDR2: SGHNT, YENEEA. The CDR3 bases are TGTGCCAGCAGCTTTGGGACTAGCGGGACATCCGGGGAGCTGTTTTTT. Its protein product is CASSFGTSGTSGELFF.

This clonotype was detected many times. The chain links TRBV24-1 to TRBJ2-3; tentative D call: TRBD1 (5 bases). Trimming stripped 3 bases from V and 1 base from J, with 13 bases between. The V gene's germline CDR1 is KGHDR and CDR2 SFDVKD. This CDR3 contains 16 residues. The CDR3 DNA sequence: TGTGCCACCAGTGATCAGACAGACACCCGCACAGATACGCAGTATTTT. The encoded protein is CATSDQTDTRTDTQYF.

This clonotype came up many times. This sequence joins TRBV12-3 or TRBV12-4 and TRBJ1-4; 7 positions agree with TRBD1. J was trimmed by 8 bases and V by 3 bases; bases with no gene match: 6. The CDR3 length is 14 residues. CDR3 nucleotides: TGTGCCAGCAGTTTTAAGGGGGCTTGGGAAAAACTGTTTTTT. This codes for CASSFKGAWEKLFF.

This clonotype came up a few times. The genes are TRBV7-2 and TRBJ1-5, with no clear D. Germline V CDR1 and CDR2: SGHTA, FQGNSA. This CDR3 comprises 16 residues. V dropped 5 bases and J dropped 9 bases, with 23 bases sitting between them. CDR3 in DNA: TGTGCCAGCAGCGAGCTTAGACCGGGTCGAGGATTGCCCCAGCATTTT. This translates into CASSELRPGRGLPQHF. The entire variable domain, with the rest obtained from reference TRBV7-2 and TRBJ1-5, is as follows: GAGVSQSPSNKVTEKGKDVELRCDPISGHTALYWYRQSLGQGLEFLIYFQGNSAPDKSGLPSDRFSAERTGGSVSTLTIQRTQQEDSAVYLCASSELRPGRGLPQHFGDGTRLSIL.

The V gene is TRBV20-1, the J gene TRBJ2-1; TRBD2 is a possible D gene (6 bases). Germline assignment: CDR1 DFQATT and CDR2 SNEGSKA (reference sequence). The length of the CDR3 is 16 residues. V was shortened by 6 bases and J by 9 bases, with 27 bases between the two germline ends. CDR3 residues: CSAPPARGIRHAEQFF. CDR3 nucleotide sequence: TGCAGTGCGCCCCCCGCCCGGGGGATCCGCCACGCTGAGCAGTTCTTC.

This CDR3 reads CASKPRGQHQETQYF. Written as DNA, the CDR3 is TGTGCCAGCAAACCACGGGGACAACACCAAGAGACCCAGTACTTC. The rearrangement links TRBV13 to TRBJ2-5, with a tentative D call TRBD1 (6 bases). V lost 7 bases to trimming and J lost 0 bases, with 15 bases between them. Germline CDR1 and CDR2: PRHDT and FYEKMQ (reference sequence). The CDR3 sequence is 15 residues long. Filled out from reference TRBV13 and TRBJ2-5, the complete variable domain reads AAGVIQSPRHLIKEKRETATLKCYPIPRHDTVYWYQQGPGQDPQFLISFYEKMQSDKGSIPDRFSAQQFSDYHSELNMSSLELGDSALYFCASKPRGQHQETQYFGPGTRLLVL.

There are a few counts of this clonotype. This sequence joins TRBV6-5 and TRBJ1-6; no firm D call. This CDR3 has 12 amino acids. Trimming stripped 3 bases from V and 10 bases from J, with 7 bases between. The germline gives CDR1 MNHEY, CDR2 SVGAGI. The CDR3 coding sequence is TGTGCCAGCAGTTATATCTCCTCACCCCTCCACTTT. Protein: CASSYISSPLHF.

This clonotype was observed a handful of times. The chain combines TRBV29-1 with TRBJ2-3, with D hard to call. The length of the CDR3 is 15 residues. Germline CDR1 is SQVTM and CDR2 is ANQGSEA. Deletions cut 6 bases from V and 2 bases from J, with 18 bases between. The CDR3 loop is CSVNKQPTVTDTQYF. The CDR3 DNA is TGCAGCGTGAACAAGCAACCGACGGTCACAGATACGCAGTATTTT.

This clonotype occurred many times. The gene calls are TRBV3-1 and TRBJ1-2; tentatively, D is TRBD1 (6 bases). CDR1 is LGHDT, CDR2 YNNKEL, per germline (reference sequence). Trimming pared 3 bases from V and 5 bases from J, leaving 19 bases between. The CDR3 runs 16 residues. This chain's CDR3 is CASSHPGHGGWYGYTF. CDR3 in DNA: TGTGCCAGCAGCCACCCGGGACATGGGGGGTGGTATGGCTACACCTTC.

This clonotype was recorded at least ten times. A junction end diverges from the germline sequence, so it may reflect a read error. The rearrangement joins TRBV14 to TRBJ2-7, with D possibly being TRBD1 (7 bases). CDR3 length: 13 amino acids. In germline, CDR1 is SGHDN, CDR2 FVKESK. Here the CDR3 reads CASSQDIGRGVSF. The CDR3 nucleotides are TGTGCCAGCAGCCAAGATATCGGCAGGGGGGTGTCCTTC.

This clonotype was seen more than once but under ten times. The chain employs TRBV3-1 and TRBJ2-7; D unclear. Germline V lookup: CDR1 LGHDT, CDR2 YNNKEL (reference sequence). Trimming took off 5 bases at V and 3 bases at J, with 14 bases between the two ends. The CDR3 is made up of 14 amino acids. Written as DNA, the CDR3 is TGTGCCAGCAGCGACTGGGTCAGAGTCTACGAGCAGTACTTC. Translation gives CASSDWVRVYEQYF.

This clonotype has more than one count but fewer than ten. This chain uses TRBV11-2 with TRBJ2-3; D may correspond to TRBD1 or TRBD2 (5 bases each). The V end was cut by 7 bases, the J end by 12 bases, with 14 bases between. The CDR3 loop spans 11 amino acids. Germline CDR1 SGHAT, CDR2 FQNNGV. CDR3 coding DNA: TGTGCCAGCACCCTCGCCGGGACCCAGTATTTT. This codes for CASTLAGTQYF.

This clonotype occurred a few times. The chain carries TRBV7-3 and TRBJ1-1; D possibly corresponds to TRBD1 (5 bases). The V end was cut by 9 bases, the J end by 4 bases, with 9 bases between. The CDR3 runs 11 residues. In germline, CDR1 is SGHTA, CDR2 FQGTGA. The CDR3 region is CARGRGTEAFF. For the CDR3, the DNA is TGTGCCAGAGGGAGGGGCACTGAAGCTTTCTTT. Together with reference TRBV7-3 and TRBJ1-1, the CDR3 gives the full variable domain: GAGVSQTPSNKVTEKGKYVELRCDPISGHTALYWYRQSLGQGPEFLIYFQGTGAADDSGLPNDRFFAVRPEGSVSTLKIQRTERGDSAVYLCARGRGTEAFFGQGTRLTVV.

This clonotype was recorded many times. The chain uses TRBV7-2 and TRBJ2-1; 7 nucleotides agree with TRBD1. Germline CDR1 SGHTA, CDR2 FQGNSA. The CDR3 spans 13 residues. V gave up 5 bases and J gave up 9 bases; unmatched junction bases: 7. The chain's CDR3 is CASSLTGSGEQFF. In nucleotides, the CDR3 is TGTGCCAGCAGCCTGACAGGGTCCGGTGAGCAGTTCTTC.

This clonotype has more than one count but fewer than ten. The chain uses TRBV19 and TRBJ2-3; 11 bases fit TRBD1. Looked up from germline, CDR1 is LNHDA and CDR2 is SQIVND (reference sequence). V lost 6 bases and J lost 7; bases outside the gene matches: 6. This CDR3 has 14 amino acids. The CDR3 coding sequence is TGTGCCAGTAGATCGGACAGGGGGCTAAATACGCAGTATTTT. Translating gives CASRSDRGLNTQYF.

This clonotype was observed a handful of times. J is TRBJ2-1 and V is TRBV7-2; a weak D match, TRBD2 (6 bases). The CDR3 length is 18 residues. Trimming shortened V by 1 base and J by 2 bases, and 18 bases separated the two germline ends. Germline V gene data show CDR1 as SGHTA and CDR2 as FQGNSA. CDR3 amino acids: CASSLGPGGANPYNEQFF. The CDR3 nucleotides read TGTGCCAGCAGCTTAGGTCCGGGCGGGGCAAATCCCTACAATGAGCAGTTCTTC.

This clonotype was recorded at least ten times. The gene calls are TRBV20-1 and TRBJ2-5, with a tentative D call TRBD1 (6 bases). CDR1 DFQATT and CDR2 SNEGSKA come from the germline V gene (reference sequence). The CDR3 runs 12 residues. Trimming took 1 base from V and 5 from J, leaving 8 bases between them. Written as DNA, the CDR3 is TGCAGTGCTAGAGGGCAGGGGGAGACCCAGTACTTC. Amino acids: CSARGQGETQYF.

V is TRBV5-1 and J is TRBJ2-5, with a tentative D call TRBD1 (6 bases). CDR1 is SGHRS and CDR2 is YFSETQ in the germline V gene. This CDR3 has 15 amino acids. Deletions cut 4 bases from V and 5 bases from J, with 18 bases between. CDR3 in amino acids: CASSPGPSRGETQYF. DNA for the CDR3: TGCGCCAGCAGCCCGGGACCGTCGAGGGGGGAGACCCAGTACTTC.